This T cell receptor beta chain stems from a study of blood T cell repertoires in COVID-19. About the research overall: Samples representing acute and convalescent COVID-19 were sourced from the United States, Italy and Spain.

Germline V gene data show CDR1 as KGHDR and CDR2 as SFDVKD. The CDR3 runs to 15 residues. V trimming: 5 bases; J trimming: 5 bases; junction bases outside the gene matches: 9. Methods used by the authors: Estimated nucleated cell counts came from reference gene primer amplification. The table came from immunoSEQ multiplex PCR; TCRdb's copy has only in-frame clones and leaves some out. Clone size and the V and J calls come from that table; the DNA yielded D and trimming. This sample has about 110,000 clones, with approximately 82% found just once. This chain links TRBV24-1 with TRBJ1-1; 8 nucleotides match TRBD1. The sequenced sample consisted of peripheral blood. The sequence was collected from an elderly woman with acute or convalescent COVID-19. The DNA for the CDR3 is TGTGCCACCAGTGCTCAGGGGGCCCCCCAGACTGAAGCTTTCTTT. Translating it yields CATSAQGAPQTEAFF.